The clone carrying this T cell receptor (beta chain) was found a few times. Antigen specificity is unknown. Recent acute infections and vaccinations were absent in the healthy HIV-negative adult donors. CD4+ cell separation produced CD45RA+ naive and CD45RA-negative memory subsets. Here immunoSEQ multiplex PCR was the method, and the copy in TCRdb shows in-frame clones only, minus some. The table records fewer than 400,000 clones, less than 85% of them present only once. This entry is derived from a study of shared clonotypes between healthy human individuals. Study as a whole: Three plates were used per donor for CD4 naive, three for CD4 memory, two for CD8 naive and one for CD8 memory.

Study-level findings and limits: Shared clonotypes across all four donors exceeded non-shared ones in generation probability.

The sequenced sample was memory CD4+ T cells sorted from blood. As to subset: CD45RA-negative fraction. This TCR was recovered from a man in his thirties or forties in good health.

CDR3 in amino acids: CASSVDGSQDTQYF. In DNA form, the CDR3 reads TGTGCCAGCAGCGTAGACGGGAGTCAGGATACGCAGTATTTT. This chain joins TRBV9 and TRBJ2-3; tentatively, D is TRBD2 (6 bases). Trimming left V 0 bases short and J 6 bases short, with 11 bases between. The germline V gene encodes CDR1 SGDLS and CDR2 YYNGEE. This CDR3 spans 14 amino acids.